The 18 T cell receptor beta chains listed next were all sequenced from one sample in a study of blood T cells in healthy people across ages. Together with a sample-barcoded 5' primer, a J-beta primer mix was included in a second PCR lasting roughly 6 to 12 cycles. TCRdb re-called the 5' RACE reads with MiXCR, one entry per CDR3 protein. The sample gives about 1.1 million distinct CDR3 sequences, about two fifths of which show up once; around 13% is in the top ten. Sequencing was carried out using blood. The receptors derive from a man aged 18 to 29 in good health.

V is TRBV24-1 and J is TRBJ1-5, with 7 bases that match TRBD1. The CDR3 consists of 14 residues. V shed 3 bases, J shed 6 bases, and the junction held 4 bases outside the gene matches. Germline V lookup: CDR1 KGHDR, CDR2 SFDVKD. The CDR3 here is CATSDKGAAQPQHF. CDR3 nucleotide sequence: TGTGCCACCAGTGATAAGGGGGCGGCTCAGCCCCAGCATTTT.

J is TRBJ2-7 and V is TRBV12-3 or TRBV12-4; a weak D match, TRBD1 (5 bases). There are 13 residues in the CDR3. V lost 5 bases and J 11 bases, leaving 19 bases between the germline ends. The CDR3 loop is CASSPPSRAQKYF. DNA of the CDR3: TGTGCCAGCAGTCCCCCATCCAGGGCTCAGAAGTACTTC.

The chain uses TRBV12-3 or TRBV12-4 and TRBJ1-2, with 9 positions matching TRBD1. V lost 5 bases to trimming and J lost 10 bases; unmatched junction nucleotides: 8. CDR3 size: 13 residues. This chain's CDR3 is CASSGDRASDYTF. Written as DNA, the CDR3 is TGTGCCAGCAGTGGGGACAGGGCGAGTGACTACACCTTC.

The V and J genes are TRBV7-2 and TRBJ2-5, with a tentative D call TRBD1 (5 bases). The J call could be wrong; TRBJ2-7 is a better fit for the DNA end. Germline lookup yields CDR1 SGHTA and CDR2 FQGNSA. This CDR3 is built from 14 residues. The CDR3 region is CASSLEYRYYEQYF. The CDR3 coding sequence is TGTGCCAGCAGCTTAGAGTACAGGTACTACGAGCAGTACTTC.

The chain joins TRBV6-6 to TRBJ2-3, with D perhaps matching TRBD2 (5 bases). Germline V gene data show CDR1 as MNHNY and CDR2 as SVGAGI (reference sequence). V shed 6 bases and J shed 7 bases, with 20 bases lying between them. The CDR3 sequence is 15 residues long. CDR3 nucleotides: TGTGCCAGCAGCATAGGCCGGGAACTTCTAAATACGCAGTATTTT. It yields the protein CASSIGRELLNTQYF.

For this clonotype: A much larger clone differs from this one at a single base, so this may be a read error. The V and J genes are TRBV27 and TRBJ2-5; TRBD2 agrees at 11 bases. Germline loops: CDR1 MNHEY, CDR2 SMNVEV (reference sequence). CDR3 length equals 16 residues. CDR3 region: CASSEGRLAGQGTQYF. CDR3 nucleotides: TGTGCCAGCAGTGAAGGAAGACTAGCGGGGCAAGGGACCCAGTACTTC.

Only a few counts were recorded for this clonotype. The chain uses TRBV7-2 and TRBJ2-1, with TRBD1 matching over 9 bases. V dropped 2 bases and J dropped 6; count of bases not matched to a gene: 2. The V gene's germline CDR1 is SGHTA and CDR2 FQGNSA. CDR3 length equals 14 residues. For the CDR3, the DNA is TGTGCCAGCAGCTTAATGGGACAGGGCAATGAGCAGTTCTTC. It codes for CASSLMGQGNEQFF.

In its sample, this clonotype was seen a few times. Its ends do not fully match the called genes, so a read error is possible. The chain links TRBV7-3 to TRBJ2-1, with TRBD2 matching 10 bases. The CDR3 contains 16 residues. The germline V gene has CDR1 SGHTA and CDR2 FQGTGA. The CDR3, as DNA: TGTGCCAGCAACTTAACGACAAGCGGGGGGGCTAGTGAGCAGTTCTTC. Amino acid sequence: CASNLTTSGGASEQFF.

The rearrangement links TRBV12-3 or TRBV12-4 to TRBJ2-7, with TRBD2 matching over 12 bases. The CDR3 has 17 residues. J lost 7 bases, V lost 7 bases, and 17 bases had no gene match. CDR3 nucleotides: TGTGCCAGCATTTCCGGCTCTAGCGGGGGGGCCTACATTGAGCAGTACTTC. It specifies CASISGSSGGAYIEQYF.

This clonotype occurred a few times. The gene calls are TRBV4-1 and TRBJ2-7, with D uncertain. The V and J ends lost 1 base and 7 bases respectively, with 23 bases between them. From germline, CDR1 is MGHRA and CDR2 YSYEKL. The CDR3 extends over 17 amino acids. CDR3 sequence (DNA): TGCGCCAGCAGCCAAGTTAACCGACCAGGCCTTAACAATGAGCAGTACTTC. It codes for CASSQVNRPGLNNEQYF.

This clonotype came up a few times. In DNA, the CDR3 is TGCAGTGCTAGTGGGGTTGGGACGGAGACCCAGTACTTC. Its protein product is CSASGVGTETQYF. The chain employs TRBV20-1 and TRBJ2-5; D assignment may be TRBD1 or TRBD2 (5 bases each). The ends were cut back, 3 bases at V and 5 bases at J, with 13 bases in the middle. CDR1 DFQATT and CDR2 SNEGSKA come from the germline V gene (reference sequence). CDR3 length: 13 amino acids.

This sequence joins TRBV18 and TRBJ2-4; possibly TRBD1 for D (6 bases). CDR3 length: 16 amino acids. From germline, CDR1 is KGHSH and CDR2 LQKENI. V lost 4 bases and J lost 8, with 21 bases in between. Here the CDR3 reads CASSRESDRRIDIQYF. For the CDR3, the DNA is TGTGCCAGCTCACGAGAATCAGACAGGAGAATTGACATTCAGTACTTC.

The rearrangement links TRBV5-5 to TRBJ1-5; the D gene is possibly TRBD1 (6 bases). The CDR3 length is 14 residues. Germline lookup yields CDR1 SGHKS and CDR2 YYEKEE (reference sequence). V was shortened by 4 bases and J by 7 bases, with 15 bases between the two germline ends. The CDR3 sequence: CASSGQIVDQPQHF. Here the CDR3 DNA reads TGTGCCAGCAGCGGACAGATAGTTGACCAGCCCCAGCATTTT.

The chain combines TRBV27 with TRBJ1-1; no clear D. The CDR3 covers 14 residues. Trimming removed 5 bases at V and 1 base at J, with 11 bases between. CDR1 is MNHEY, CDR2 SMNVEV, per germline (reference sequence). The CDR3 here is CASSPLDRNTEAFF. CDR3 coding DNA: TGTGCCAGCAGTCCCTTAGATAGGAACACTGAAGCTTTCTTT.

This chain links TRBV27 with TRBJ1-5; D is perhaps TRBD1 (6 bases). This CDR3 comprises 15 residues. The V gene lost 7 bases and the J gene lost 2 bases, with 15 bases spanning the gap. The germline V gene encodes CDR1 MNHEY and CDR2 SMNVEV (reference sequence). CDR3 loop: CASKGSTGRNQPQHF. The CDR3 region has the DNA TGTGCCAGCAAAGGCTCCACAGGGCGCAATCAGCCCCAGCATTTT.

This clonotype appeared a few times. This sequence joins TRBV6-1 and TRBJ1-1; 8 bases are shared with TRBD1. The trim removed 6 bases at V and 4 bases at J, leaving 7 bases unmatched. Germline V CDR1 and CDR2: MNHNS, SASEGT. CDR3 length: 14 amino acids. The CDR3: CASRRTGTATEAFF. Here the CDR3 DNA reads TGTGCCAGCAGGAGGACAGGGACGGCCACTGAAGCTTTCTTT.

J is TRBJ1-1 and V is TRBV6-5, with D tentatively TRBD1 (5 bases). CDR1 is MNHEY, CDR2 SVGAGI, per germline. The V gene lost 6 bases and the J gene lost 7 bases, with 21 bases spanning the gap. The CDR3 totals 15 residues. The CDR3 is CASSRPGGGLSEAFF. CDR3 in DNA: TGTGCCAGCAGCCGTCCCGGGGGAGGTTTAAGTGAAGCTTTCTTT.

The V call is TRBV20-1, the J call TRBJ1-5, with TRBD1 as a possible D gene (5 bases). V lost 0 bases and J 1 base, leaving 19 bases between the germline ends. This CDR3 has 18 residues. Germline loops: CDR1 DFQATT, CDR2 SNEGSKA (reference sequence). Here the CDR3 reads CSARDRWGTRISNQPQHF. As DNA, the CDR3 is TGCAGTGCTAGAGATCGATGGGGGACTCGAATCAGCAATCAGCCCCAGCATTTT.